These 15 T cell receptor beta chains were sequenced from one sample in a study of blood T cell repertoires in COVID-19. Profiling relied on immunoSEQ multiplex PCR, and the TCRdb table lists in-frame clones only, not all of them. The sample consists of about 100,000 clones, approximately 90% of them appearing once. Sequences were obtained from peripheral blood. The receptors stem from a man aged 50-60 years with active COVID-19.

This clone occurred once. The chain couples TRBV19 to TRBJ2-7; maybe TRBD2 (5 bases). Trimming cost V 5 bases and J 0 bases, with 11 bases left between them. In germline, CDR1 is LNHDA, CDR2 SQIVND (reference sequence). There are 14 residues in the CDR3. CDR3 region: CASSATSGSYEQYF. CDR3 coding DNA: TGTGCCAGTAGTGCTACGAGCGGCTCCTACGAGCAGTACTTC.

The chain combines TRBV5-4 with TRBJ2-1; TRBD2 matches at 8 bases. V shed 4 bases and J 0 bases; nucleotides not matched to a gene: 6. Germline CDR1 reads SGHNT; CDR2 reads YYREEE (reference sequence). CDR3 length: 16 amino acids. This CDR3 is CASSQAGGGSYNEQFF. CDR3 bases: TGTGCCAGCAGCCAGGCCGGGGGGGGCTCCTACAATGAGCAGTTCTTC. The full variable domain, with the rest looked up from reference TRBV5-4 and TRBJ2-1, is ETGVTQSPTHLIKTRGQQVTLRCSSQSGHNTVSWYQQALGQGPQFIFQYYREEENGRGNFPPRFSGLQFPNYSSELNVNALELDDSALYLCASSQAGGGSYNEQFFGPGTRLTVL.

The J gene is TRBJ2-1, the V gene TRBV29-1, with D perhaps TRBD1 (5 bases). Trimming pared 1 base from V and 7 bases from J, leaving 8 bases between. The CDR3 length is 12 residues. Germline V CDR1 and CDR2: SQVTM, ANQGSEA. The CDR3 region is CSVEGYRNEQFF. CDR3 in DNA: TGCAGCGTTGAAGGCTACAGGAATGAGCAGTTCTTC.

This chain joins TRBV7-2 and TRBJ1-6; TRBD1 is a possible D gene (5 bases). Trimming removed 4 bases at V and 7 bases at J, with 14 bases between. Germline values: CDR1 SGHTA, CDR2 FQGNSA. The CDR3 totals 15 residues. The CDR3 spells CASSWEGRINSPLHF. The CDR3 DNA sequence: TGTGCCAGCAGCTGGGAGGGACGGATAAATTCACCCCTCCACTTT. The full variable domain, rest sourced from reference TRBV7-2 and TRBJ1-6, is GAGVSQSPSNKVTEKGKDVELRCDPISGHTALYWYRQSLGQGLEFLIYFQGNSAPDKSGLPSDRFSAERTGGSVSTLTIQRTQQEDSAVYLCASSWEGRINSPLHFGNGTRLTVT.

Only one count was recorded for this clone. The chain employs TRBV6-5 and TRBJ2-7, with 7 bases identical to TRBD1. This CDR3 spans 14 amino acids. Germline CDR1 and CDR2: MNHEY and SVGAGI. V lost 5 bases, J lost 2 bases, and 6 bases stayed unmatched. The CDR3 protein is CASSRQGTTYEQYF. CDR3 nucleotides: TGTGCCAGCAGTCGACAGGGTACCACCTACGAGCAGTACTTC.

The chain employs TRBV4-1 and TRBJ1-2; D is undetermined. This CDR3 comprises 15 residues. The ends were cut back, 0 bases at V and 0 bases at J, with 8 bases in the middle. From germline, CDR1 is MGHRA and CDR2 YSYEKL. The CDR3 bases are TGCGCCAGCAGCCAAGAATTCGTATCTAACTATGGCTACACCTTC. Amino acid sequence: CASSQEFVSNYGYTF.

The CDR3 nucleotides are TGCGCCAGCAGCCAAGGCACGTCGGGGATTCAGCCCCAGCATTTT. This translates into CASSQGTSGIQPQHF. The V gene is TRBV4-1, the J gene TRBJ1-5; unclear D gene. This CDR3 contains 15 residues. Germline CDR1 is MGHRA and CDR2 is YSYEKL. V was cut by 1 base and J by 6 bases, with 13 bases left in between.

This chain connects TRBV19 to TRBJ1-1; D gene ambiguous. V lost 4 bases to trimming and J lost 4 bases, with 7 bases between them. CDR1 and CDR2 (germline): LNHDA, SQIVND (reference sequence). The CDR3 has 12 residues. Written as DNA, the CDR3 is TGTGCCAGTAGTACCCTGGCCACTGAAGCTTTCTTT. It is translated as CASSTLATEAFF.

The V and J genes are TRBV10-1 and TRBJ2-7; TRBD1 aligns across 10 bases. Germline V lookup: CDR1 WNHNN, CDR2 SYGVQD (reference sequence). V was pared by 6 bases and J by 8 bases, with 10 bases of the junction left unmatched. The CDR3 spans 14 residues. The CDR3 bases are TGCGCCAGCAGATCCGGGACAGGGGATTCCCAGCAGTACTTC. This sequence encodes CASRSGTGDSQQYF.

This chain uses TRBV2 with TRBJ1-5, with TRBD1 matching 10 bases. Per germline, CDR1 SNHLY and CDR2 FYNNEI. This CDR3 has 13 residues. V trimming: 6 bases; J trimming: 5 bases; junction bases outside the gene matches: 1. CDR3 residues: CASRGTGDQPQHF. The CDR3, as DNA: TGTGCCAGCAGAGGGACAGGGGATCAGCCCCAGCATTTT.

The chain combines TRBV6-2 or TRBV6-3 with TRBJ2-1; TRBD2 matches at 8 bases. This CDR3 spans 16 amino acids. CDR1 MNHEY and CDR2 SVGEGT come from the germline V gene. Trimming at V came to 3 bases and at J to 6 bases, leaving 10 bases not matched to a gene. The CDR3 here is CASSYPRGGLGNEQFF. CDR3 nucleotide sequence: TGTGCCAGCAGTTATCCCCGGGGGGGCCTGGGCAATGAGCAGTTCTTC.

The V call is TRBV27, the J call TRBJ1-1; D possibly corresponds to TRBD1 (5 bases). Germline V gene lookup returns CDR1 MNHEY and CDR2 SMNVEV (reference sequence). With 2 bases removed from V and 1 base from J, the gap between germline ends came to 8 bases. This CDR3 has 14 amino acids. CDR3 region: CASSLIGANTEAFF. The DNA of the CDR3 is TGTGCCAGCAGTTTAATTGGGGCGAACACTGAAGCTTTCTTT.

The rearrangement links TRBV5-1 to TRBJ1-2; D unclear. The CDR3 has 13 amino acids. V was clipped by 4 bases and J by 0 bases, with 7 bases between them. In germline, CDR1 is SGHRS, CDR2 YFSETQ. CDR3 in amino acids: CASSQTTNYGYTF. The CDR3 DNA follows: TGCGCCAGCAGCCAGACAACTAACTATGGCTACACCTTC.

The chain links TRBV2 to TRBJ1-2, with 9 bases lining up with TRBD1. Germline trimming cut 7 bases from V and 0 bases from J; bases unmatched to any gene: 3. Germline loops: CDR1 SNHLY, CDR2 FYNNEI. The CDR3 has 14 residues. CDR3 residues: CASKGTGSNYGYTF. The CDR3 DNA reads as TGTGCCAGCAAAGGGACAGGGTCTAACTATGGCTACACCTTC.

The V call is TRBV14, the J call TRBJ2-2; weak D call: TRBD2 (7 bases). The CDR3 is 17 amino acids. Trimming pared 1 base from V and 6 bases from J, leaving 18 bases between. CDR1 is SGHDN, CDR2 FVKESK, per germline. The CDR3 DNA is TGTGCCAGCAGCCAAGTCCCGGGGGGCATAAGGGCCGGGGAGCTGTTTTTT. The encoded protein is CASSQVPGGIRAGELFF.